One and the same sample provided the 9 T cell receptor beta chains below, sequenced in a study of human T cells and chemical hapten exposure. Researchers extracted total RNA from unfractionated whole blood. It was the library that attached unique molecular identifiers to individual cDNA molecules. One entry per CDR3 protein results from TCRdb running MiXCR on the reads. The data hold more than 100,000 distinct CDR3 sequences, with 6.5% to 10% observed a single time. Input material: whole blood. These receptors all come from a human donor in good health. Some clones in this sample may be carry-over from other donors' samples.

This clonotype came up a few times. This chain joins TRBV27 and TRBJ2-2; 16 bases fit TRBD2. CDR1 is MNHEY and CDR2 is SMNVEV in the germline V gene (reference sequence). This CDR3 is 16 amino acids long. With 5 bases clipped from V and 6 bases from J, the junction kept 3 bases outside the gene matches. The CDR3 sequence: CASSRGLAGGPGELFF. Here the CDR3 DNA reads TGTGCCAGCAGTCGGGGACTAGCGGGGGGGCCCGGGGAGCTGTTTTTT.

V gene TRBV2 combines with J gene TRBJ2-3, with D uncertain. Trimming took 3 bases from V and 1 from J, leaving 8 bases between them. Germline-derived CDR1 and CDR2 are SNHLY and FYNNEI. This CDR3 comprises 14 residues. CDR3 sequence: CASSEESGTDTQYF. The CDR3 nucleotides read TGTGCCAGCAGTGAGGAGTCAGGCACAGATACGCAGTATTTT.

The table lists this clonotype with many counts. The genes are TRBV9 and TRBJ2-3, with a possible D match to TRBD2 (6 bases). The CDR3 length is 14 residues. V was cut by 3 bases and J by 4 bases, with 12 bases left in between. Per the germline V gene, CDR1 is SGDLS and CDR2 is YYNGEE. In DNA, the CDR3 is TGTGCCAGCAGCGGGGACTCCTTCGCAGATACGCAGTATTTT. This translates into CASSGDSFADTQYF.

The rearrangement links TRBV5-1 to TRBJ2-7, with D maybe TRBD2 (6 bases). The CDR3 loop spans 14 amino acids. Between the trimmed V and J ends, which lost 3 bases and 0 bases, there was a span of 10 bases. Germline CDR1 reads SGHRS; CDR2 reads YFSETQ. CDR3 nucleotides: TGCGCCAGCAGCTGGAGGACTACCTCCTACGAGCAGTACTTC. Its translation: CASSWRTTSYEQYF.

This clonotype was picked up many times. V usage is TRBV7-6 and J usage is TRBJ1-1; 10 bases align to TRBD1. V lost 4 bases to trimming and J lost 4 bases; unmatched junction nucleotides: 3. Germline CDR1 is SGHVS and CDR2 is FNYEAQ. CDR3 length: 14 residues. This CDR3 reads CASSSGQGITEAFF. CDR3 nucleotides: TGTGCCAGCAGCTCGGGACAGGGGATCACTGAAGCTTTCTTT. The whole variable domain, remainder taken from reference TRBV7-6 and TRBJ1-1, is GAGVSQSPRYKVTKRGQDVALRCDPISGHVSLYWYRQALGQGPEFLTYFNYEAQQDKSGLPNDRFSAERPEGSISTLTIQRTEQRDSAMYRCASSSGQGITEAFFGQGTRLTVV.

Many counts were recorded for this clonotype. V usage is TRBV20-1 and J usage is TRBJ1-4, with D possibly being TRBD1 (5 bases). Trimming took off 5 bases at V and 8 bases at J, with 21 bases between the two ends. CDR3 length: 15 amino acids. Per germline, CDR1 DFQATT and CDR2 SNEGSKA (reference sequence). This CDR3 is CSARLGAARVEKLFF. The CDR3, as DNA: TGCAGTGCTCGCCTTGGGGCAGCGCGGGTCGAAAAACTGTTTTTT.

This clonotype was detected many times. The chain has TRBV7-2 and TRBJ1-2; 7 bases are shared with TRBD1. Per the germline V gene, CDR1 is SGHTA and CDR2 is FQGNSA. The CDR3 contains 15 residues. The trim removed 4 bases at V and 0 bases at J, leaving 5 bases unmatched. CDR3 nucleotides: TGTGCCAGCAGCTCTCGACAGGGTACTAACTATGGCTACACCTTC. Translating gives CASSSRQGTNYGYTF.

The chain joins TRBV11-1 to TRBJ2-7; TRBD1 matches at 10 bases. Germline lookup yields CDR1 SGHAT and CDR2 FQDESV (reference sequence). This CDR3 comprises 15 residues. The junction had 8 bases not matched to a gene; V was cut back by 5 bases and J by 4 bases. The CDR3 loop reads CASSQDRGSGYEQYF. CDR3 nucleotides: TGTGCCAGCAGCCAGGACAGGGGGTCCGGGTACGAGCAGTACTTC.

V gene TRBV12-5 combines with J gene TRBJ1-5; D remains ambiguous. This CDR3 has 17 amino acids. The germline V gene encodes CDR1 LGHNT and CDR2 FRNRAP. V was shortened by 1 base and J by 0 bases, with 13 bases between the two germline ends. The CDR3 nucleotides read TGTGCTAGTGGTTTGGCCTCTTATGGGGATAGCAATCAGCCCCAGCATTTT. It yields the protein CASGLASYGDSNQPQHF.